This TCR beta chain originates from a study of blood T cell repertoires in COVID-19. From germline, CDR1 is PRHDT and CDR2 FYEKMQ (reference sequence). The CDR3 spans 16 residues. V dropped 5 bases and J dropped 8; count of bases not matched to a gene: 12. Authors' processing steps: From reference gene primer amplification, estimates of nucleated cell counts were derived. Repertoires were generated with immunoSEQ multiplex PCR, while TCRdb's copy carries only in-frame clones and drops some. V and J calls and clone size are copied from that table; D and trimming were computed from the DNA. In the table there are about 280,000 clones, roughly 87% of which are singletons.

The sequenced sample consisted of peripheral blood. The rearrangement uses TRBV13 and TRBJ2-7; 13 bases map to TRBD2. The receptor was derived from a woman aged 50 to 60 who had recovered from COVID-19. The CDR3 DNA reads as TGTGCCAGCAGCGCCGGACTAGCGGGAGACCCTCTTAAGCAGTACTTC. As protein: CASSAGLAGDPLKQYF. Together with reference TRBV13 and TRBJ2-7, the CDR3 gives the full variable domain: AAGVIQSPRHLIKEKRETATLKCYPIPRHDTVYWYQQGPGQDPQFLISFYEKMQSDKGSIPDRFSAQQFSDYHSELNMSSLELGDSALYFCASSAGLAGDPLKQYFGPGTRLTVT.